This T cell receptor beta chain was documented in a study of OX40 agonist ivuxolimab in advanced cancers. Across the study: Patients got intravenous ivuxolimab at 0.01 to 10 mg/kg every 2 weeks.

Data came from immunoSEQ multiplex PCR; TCRdb stores just in-frame clones and leaves some out. The sample lists tens of thousands of clones; 87% were seen once. The V and J ends lost 6 bases and 2 bases, in that order; junction bases with no gene match: 5. Germline CDR1 and CDR2: SQVTM and ANQGSEA. This CDR3 region has 16 residues. This clone has a single count. V usage is TRBV29-1 and J usage is TRBJ2-3, with 16 bases aligning to TRBD2. Sample: CD4+ or CD8+ T cells sorted from blood, taken in a trial of the OX40 agonist ivuxolimab. The clonotype comes from an adult with an advanced solid tumor such as melanoma, head and neck, liver or kidney cancer. Here the CDR3 DNA reads TGCAGCGTATCGGGACTAGCGGGGGGGAACACAGATACGCAGTATTTT. Translation gives CSVSGLAGGNTDTQYF.